The clone carrying this T cell receptor beta chain was seen just once. TCRdb keeps only in-frame clones here, not all; method: immunoSEQ multiplex PCR. The sample holds tens of thousands of clones, approximately 90% seen once. The data were taken from a study of T cell changes during pregnancy in multiple sclerosis. Germline V gene lookup returns CDR1 MNHEY and CDR2 SVGAGI. CDR3 length: 12 amino acids. V lost 6 bases and J lost 7; bases outside the gene matches: 5. The chain employs TRBV6-5 and TRBJ1-2, with 7 bases matching TRBD1. Sequences were derived from peripheral blood, sampled in the second trimester of pregnancy. The TCR was taken from a female donor with multiple sclerosis, enrolled in a pregnancy study. This CDR3 reads CASRVTGSGYTF. CDR3 sequence (DNA): TGTGCCAGCAGGGTGACAGGGAGTGGCTACACCTTC.